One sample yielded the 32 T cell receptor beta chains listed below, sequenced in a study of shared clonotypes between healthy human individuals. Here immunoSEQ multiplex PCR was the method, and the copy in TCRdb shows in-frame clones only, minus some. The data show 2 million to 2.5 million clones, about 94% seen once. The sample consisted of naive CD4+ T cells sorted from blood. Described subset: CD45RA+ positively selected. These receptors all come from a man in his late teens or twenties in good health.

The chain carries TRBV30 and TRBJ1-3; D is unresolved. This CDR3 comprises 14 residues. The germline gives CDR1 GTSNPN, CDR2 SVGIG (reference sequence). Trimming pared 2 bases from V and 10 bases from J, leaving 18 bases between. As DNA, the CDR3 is TGTGCCTGGAGTCCACTCCGGGGTACGGGGACCATATATTTT. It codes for CAWSPLRGTGTIYF.

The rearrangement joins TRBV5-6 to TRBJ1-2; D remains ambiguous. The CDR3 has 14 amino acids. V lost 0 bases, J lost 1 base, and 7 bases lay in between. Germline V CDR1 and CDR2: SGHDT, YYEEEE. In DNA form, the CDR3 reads TGTGCCAGCAGCTTGGCAGGCCTTAACTATGGCTACACCTTC. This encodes CASSLAGLNYGYTF.

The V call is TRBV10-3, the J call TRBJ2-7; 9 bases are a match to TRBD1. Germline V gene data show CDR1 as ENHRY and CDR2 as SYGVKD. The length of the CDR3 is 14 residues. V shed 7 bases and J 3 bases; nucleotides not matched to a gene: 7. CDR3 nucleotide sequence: TGTGCCATCACAAGGACAGGGGCCCTCTACGAGCAGTACTTC. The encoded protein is CAITRTGALYEQYF.

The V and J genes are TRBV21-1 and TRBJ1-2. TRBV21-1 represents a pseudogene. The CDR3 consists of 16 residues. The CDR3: CASRPLGEKRRYGYTF. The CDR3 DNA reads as TGTGCCAGCAGACCCCTGGGGGAAAAACGGCGTTATGGCTACACCTTC.

The CDR3 DNA reads TGTGCCAGCAGCTACCGTGGGGTTTCCTACGAGCAGTACTTC. Amino acids: CASSYRGVSYEQYF. The chain recombines TRBV11-2 with TRBJ2-7; D is unresolved. The CDR3 loop spans 14 amino acids. CDR1 SGHAT and CDR2 FQNNGV come from the germline V gene. Deletions cut 4 bases from V and 1 base from J, with 11 bases between.

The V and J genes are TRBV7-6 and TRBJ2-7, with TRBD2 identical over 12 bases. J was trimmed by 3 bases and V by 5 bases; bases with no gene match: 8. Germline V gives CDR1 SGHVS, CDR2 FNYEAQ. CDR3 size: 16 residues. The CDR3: CASSLRLAGAFYEQYF. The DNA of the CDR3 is TGTGCCAGCAGCCTGAGACTAGCGGGGGCCTTCTACGAGCAGTACTTC.

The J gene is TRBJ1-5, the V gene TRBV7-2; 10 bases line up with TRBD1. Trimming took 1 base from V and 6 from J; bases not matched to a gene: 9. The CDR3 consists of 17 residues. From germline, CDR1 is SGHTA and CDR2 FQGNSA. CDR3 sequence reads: CASSLGSLGQGFQPQHF. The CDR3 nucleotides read TGTGCCAGCAGCTTAGGAAGTTTGGGACAGGGGTTTCAGCCCCAGCATTTT.

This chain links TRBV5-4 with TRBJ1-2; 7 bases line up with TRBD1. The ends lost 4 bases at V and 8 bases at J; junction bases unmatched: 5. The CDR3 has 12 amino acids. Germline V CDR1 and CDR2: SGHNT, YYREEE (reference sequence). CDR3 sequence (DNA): TGTGCCAGCAGCCCTGGGACAGTCGGCTACACCTTC. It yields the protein CASSPGTVGYTF.

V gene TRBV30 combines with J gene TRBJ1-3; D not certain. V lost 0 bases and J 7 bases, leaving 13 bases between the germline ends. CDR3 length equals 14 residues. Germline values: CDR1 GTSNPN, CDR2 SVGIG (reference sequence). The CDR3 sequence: CAWSVLLPKNTIYF. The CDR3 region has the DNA TGTGCCTGGAGTGTCCTCCTTCCCAAGAACACCATATATTTT.

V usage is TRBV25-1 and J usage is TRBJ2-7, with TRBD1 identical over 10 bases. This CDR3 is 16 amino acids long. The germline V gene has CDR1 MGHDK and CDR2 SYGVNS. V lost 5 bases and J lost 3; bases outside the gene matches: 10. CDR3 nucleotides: TGTGCCAGCAGTCTTCCCCCGGGACAGGGGAGCTACGAGCAGTACTTC. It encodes CASSLPPGQGSYEQYF.

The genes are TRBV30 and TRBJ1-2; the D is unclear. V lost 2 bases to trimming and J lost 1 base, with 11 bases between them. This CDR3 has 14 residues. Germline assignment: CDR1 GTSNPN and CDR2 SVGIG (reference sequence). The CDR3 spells CAWSIARGNYGYTF. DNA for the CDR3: TGTGCCTGGAGTATTGCCCGGGGTAACTATGGCTACACCTTC.

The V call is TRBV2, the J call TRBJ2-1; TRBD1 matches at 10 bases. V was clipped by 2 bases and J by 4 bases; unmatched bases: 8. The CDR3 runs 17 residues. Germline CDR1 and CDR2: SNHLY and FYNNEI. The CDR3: CASSEWADRGGYNEQFF. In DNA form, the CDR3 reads TGTGCCAGCAGTGAATGGGCGGACAGGGGGGGATACAATGAGCAGTTCTTC.

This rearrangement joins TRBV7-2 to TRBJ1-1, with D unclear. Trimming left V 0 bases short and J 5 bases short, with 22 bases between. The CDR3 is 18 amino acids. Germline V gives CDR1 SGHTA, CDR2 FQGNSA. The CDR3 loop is CASSLAGAFGPANTEAFF. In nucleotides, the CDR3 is TGTGCCAGCAGCTTAGCCGGAGCCTTTGGACCGGCGAATACTGAAGCTTTCTTT.

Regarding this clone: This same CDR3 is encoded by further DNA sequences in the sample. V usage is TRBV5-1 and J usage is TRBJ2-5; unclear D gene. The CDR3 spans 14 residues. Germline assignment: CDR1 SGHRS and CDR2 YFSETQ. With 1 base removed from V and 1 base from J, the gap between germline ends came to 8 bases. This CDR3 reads CASSLRQSQETQYF. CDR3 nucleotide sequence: TGCGCCAGCAGCTTGCGGCAGAGCCAAGAGACCCAGTACTTC.

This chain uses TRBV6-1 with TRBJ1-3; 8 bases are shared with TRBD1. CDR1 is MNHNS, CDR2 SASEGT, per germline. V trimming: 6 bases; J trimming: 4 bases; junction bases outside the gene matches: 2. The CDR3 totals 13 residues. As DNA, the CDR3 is TGTGCCAGCAGACAGGGGGTCGGAAACACCATATATTTT. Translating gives CASRQGVGNTIYF.

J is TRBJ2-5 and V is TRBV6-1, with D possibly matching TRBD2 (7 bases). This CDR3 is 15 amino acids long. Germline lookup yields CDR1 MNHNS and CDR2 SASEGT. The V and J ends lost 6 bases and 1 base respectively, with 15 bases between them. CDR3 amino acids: CASRGGPSFQETQYF. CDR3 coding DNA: TGTGCCAGCAGGGGGGGGCCCTCGTTCCAAGAGACCCAGTACTTC.

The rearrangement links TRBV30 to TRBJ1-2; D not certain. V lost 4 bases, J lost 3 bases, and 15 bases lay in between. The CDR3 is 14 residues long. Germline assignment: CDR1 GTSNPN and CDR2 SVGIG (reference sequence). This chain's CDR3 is CAWTRRGIDYGYTF. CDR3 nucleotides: TGTGCCTGGACTCGACGAGGTATCGACTATGGCTACACCTTC.

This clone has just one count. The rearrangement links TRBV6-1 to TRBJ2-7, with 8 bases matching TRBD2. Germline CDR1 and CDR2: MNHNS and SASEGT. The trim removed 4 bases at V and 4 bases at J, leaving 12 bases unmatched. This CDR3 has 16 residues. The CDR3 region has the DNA TGTGCCAGCAGTGCCATGCGTGGAATAGCGGGGTACGAGCAGTACTTC. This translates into CASSAMRGIAGYEQYF.

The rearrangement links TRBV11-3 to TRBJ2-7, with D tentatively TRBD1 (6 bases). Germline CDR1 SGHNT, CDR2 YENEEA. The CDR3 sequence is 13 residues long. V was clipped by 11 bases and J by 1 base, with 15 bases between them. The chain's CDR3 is CASSQGSSYEQYF. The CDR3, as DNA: TGTGCCTCAAGTCAGGGGAGTTCCTACGAGCAGTACTTC.

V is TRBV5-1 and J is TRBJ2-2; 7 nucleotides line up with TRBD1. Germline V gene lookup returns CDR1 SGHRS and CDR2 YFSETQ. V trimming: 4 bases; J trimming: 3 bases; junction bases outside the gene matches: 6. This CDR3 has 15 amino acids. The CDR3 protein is CASSDRTGDTGELFF. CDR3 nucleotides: TGCGCCAGCAGCGACCGGACAGGAGACACCGGGGAGCTGTTTTTT.

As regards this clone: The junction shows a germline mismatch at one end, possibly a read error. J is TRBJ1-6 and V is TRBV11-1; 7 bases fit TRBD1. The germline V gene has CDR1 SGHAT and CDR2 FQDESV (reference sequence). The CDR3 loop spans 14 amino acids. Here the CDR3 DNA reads TGTGCCGGCAGCCCCCGGACAGGCTCCTCACCCCTCCACTTT. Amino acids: CAGSPRTGSSPLHF.

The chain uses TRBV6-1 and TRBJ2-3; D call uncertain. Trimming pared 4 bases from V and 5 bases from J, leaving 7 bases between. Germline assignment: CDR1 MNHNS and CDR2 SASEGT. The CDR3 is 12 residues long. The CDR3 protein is CASSVLGDTQYF. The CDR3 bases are TGTGCCAGCAGTGTTCTAGGAGATACGCAGTATTTT.

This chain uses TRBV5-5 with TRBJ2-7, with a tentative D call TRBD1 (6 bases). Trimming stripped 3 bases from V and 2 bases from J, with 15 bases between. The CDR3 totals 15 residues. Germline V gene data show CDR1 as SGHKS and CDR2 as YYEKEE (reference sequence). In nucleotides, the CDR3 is TGTGCCAGCAGCTACCTGCCAGGGGCTGCCTACGAGCAGTACTTC. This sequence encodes CASSYLPGAAYEQYF.

The CDR3 is CASSQATGGVVSYTF. The DNA for the CDR3 is TGTGCCAGCAGCCAGGCGACAGGGGGGGTCGTTTCCTACACCTTC. The V gene is TRBV14, the J gene TRBJ1-2, with 9 nucleotides matching TRBD1. V lost 3 bases, J lost 10 bases, and 12 bases stayed unmatched. The CDR3 loop spans 15 amino acids. From germline, CDR1 is SGHDN and CDR2 FVKESK.

CDR3 nucleotides: TGTGCCAGCAGAACAGCGGTTGGATTATCAGAGACCCAGTACTTC. This codes for CASRTAVGLSETQYF. The chain recombines TRBV2 with TRBJ2-5, with D perhaps TRBD2 (5 bases). The CDR3 sequence is 15 residues long. V was shortened by 6 bases and J by 4 bases, with 18 bases between the two germline ends. Per germline, CDR1 SNHLY and CDR2 FYNNEI. Together with reference TRBV2 and TRBJ2-5, the CDR3 gives the full variable domain: EPEVTQTPSHQVTQMGQEVILRCVPISNHLYFYWYRQILGQKVEFLVSFYNNEISEKSEIFDDQFSVERPDGSNFTLKIRSTKLEDSAMYFCASRTAVGLSETQYFGPGTRLLVL.

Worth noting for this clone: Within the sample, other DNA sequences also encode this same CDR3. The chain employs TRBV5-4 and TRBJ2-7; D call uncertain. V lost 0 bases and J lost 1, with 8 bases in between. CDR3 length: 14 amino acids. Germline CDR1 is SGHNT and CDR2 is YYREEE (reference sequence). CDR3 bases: TGTGCCAGCAGCTTGGATGGCAGATCCTACGAGCAGTACTTC. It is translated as CASSLDGRSYEQYF.

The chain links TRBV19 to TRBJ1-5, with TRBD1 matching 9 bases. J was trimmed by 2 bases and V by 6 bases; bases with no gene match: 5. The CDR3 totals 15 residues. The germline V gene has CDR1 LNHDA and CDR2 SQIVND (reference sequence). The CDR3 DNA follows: TGTGCCAGTAGCGGGGGACAGGGCCGCAATCAGCCCCAGCATTTT. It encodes CASSGGQGRNQPQHF. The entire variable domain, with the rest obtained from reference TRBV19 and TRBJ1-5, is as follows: DGGITQSPKYLFRKEGQNVTLSCEQNLNHDAMYWYRQDPGQGLRLIYYSQIVNDFQKGDIAEGYSVSREKKESFPLTVTSAQKNPTAFYLCASSGGQGRNQPQHFGDGTRLSIL.

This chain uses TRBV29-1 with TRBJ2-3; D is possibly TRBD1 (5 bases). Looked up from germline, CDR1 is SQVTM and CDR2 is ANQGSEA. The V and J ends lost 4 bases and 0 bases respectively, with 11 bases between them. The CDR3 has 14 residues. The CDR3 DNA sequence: TGCAGCGTTGCGAGACAGTTAAGCACAGATACGCAGTATTTT. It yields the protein CSVARQLSTDTQYF.

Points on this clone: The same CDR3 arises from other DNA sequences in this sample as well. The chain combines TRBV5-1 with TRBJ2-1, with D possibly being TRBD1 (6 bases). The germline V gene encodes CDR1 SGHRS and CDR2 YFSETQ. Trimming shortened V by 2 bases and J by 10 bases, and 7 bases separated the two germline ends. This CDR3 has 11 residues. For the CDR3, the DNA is TGCGCCAGCAGCTTTGGGACAGAGCAGTTCTTC. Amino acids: CASSFGTEQFF. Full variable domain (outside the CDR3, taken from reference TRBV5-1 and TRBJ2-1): KAGVTQTPRYLIKTRGQQVTLSCSPISGHRSVSWYQQTPGQGLQFLFEYFSETQRNKGNFPGRFSGRQFSNSRSEMNVSTLELGDSALYLCASSFGTEQFFGPGTRLTVL.

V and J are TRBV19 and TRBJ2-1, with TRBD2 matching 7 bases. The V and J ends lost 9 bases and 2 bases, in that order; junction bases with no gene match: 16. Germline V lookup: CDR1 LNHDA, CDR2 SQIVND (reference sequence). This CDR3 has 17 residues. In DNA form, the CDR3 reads TGTGCCAGGGGGGGACGTAGCGGGCCGCACACCTACAATGAGCAGTTCTTC. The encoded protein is CARGGRSGPHTYNEQFF.

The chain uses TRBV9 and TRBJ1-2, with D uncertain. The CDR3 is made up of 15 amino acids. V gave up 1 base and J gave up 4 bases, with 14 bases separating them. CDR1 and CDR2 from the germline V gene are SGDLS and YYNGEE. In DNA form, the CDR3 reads TGTGCCAGCAGCGTAAGTGGGGAGTTAAGCTATGGCTACACCTTC. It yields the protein CASSVSGELSYGYTF. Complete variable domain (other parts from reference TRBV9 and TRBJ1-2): DSGVTQTPKHLITATGQRVTLRCSPRSGDLSVYWYQQSLDQGLQFLIQYYNGEERAKGNILERFSAQQFPDLHSELNLSSLELGDSALYFCASSVSGELSYGYTFGSGTRLTVV.

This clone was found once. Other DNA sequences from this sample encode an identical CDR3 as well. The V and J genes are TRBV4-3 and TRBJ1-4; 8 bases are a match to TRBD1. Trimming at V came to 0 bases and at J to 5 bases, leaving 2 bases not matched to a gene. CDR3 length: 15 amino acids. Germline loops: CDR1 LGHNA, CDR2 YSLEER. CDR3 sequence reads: CASSQETGGNEKLFF. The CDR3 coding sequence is TGCGCCAGCAGCCAAGAAACAGGGGGAAATGAAAAACTGTTTTTT.